This T cell receptor (beta chain) was documented in a study of blood T cell repertoires in COVID-19. Study-level background: PBMCs, B-cell-depleted T cells, or T cells were the source of the cDNA or gDNA that made up the material.

As handled by the study authors: Estimates of nucleated cell counts were drawn from the amplification of reference gene primers. Assay: immunoSEQ multiplex PCR; the TCRdb copy retains only in-frame clones and omits some. The DNA gave D and trimming, while V, J and clone size come from that table. Of about 180,000 clones in the sample, 82% were seen once. The sequencing sample was made of peripheral blood. The sequence derives from a woman aged 70-85 years with acute or convalescent COVID-19.

The DNA for the CDR3 is TGCAGCGTTGTCAAGACAGGGTTTGGCTACACCTTC. It yields the protein CSVVKTGFGYTF. The rearrangement joins TRBV29-1 to TRBJ1-2; 7 positions match TRBD1. The CDR3 is made up of 12 amino acids. Per the germline V gene, CDR1 is SQVTM and CDR2 is ANQGSEA. V was clipped by 4 bases and J by 7 bases; unmatched bases: 6. Using reference TRBV29-1 and TRBJ1-2 for the parts outside the CDR3, the full variable domain is SAVISQKPSRDICQRGTSLTIQCQVDSQVTMMFWYRQQPGQSLTLIATANQGSEATYESGFVIDKFPISRPNLTFSTLTVSNMSPEDSSIYLCSVVKTGFGYTFGSGTRLTVV.